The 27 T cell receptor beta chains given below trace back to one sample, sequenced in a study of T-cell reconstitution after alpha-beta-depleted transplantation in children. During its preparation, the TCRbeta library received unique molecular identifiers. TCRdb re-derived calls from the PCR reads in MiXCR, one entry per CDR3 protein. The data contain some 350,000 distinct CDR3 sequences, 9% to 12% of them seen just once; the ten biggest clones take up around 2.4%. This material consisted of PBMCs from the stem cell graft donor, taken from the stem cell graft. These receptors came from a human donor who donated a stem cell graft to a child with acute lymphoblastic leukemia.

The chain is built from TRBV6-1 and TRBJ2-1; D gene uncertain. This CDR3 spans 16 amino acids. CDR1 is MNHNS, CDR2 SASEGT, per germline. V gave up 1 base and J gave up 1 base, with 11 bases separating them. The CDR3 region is CASSEVGFRSYNEQFF. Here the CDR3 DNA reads TGTGCCAGCAGTGAAGTAGGTTTCCGGTCCTACAATGAGCAGTTCTTC.

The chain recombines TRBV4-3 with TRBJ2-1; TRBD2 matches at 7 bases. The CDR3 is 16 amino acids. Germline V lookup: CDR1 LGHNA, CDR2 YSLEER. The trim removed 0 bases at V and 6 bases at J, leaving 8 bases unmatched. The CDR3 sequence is CASSQDLLADANEQFF. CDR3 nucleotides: TGCGCCAGCAGCCAAGATCTTCTAGCGGACGCCAATGAGCAGTTCTTC.

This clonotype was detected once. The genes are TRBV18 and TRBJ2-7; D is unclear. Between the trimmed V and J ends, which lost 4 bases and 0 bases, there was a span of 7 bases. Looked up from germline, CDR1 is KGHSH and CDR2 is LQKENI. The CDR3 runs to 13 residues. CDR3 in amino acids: CASSQFGSYEQYF. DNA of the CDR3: TGTGCCAGCTCACAGTTTGGCTCCTACGAGCAGTACTTC.

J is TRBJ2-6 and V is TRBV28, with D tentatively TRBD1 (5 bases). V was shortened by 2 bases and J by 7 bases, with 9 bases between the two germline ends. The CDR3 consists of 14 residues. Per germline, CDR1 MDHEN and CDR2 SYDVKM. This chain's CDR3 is CASSLDQGANVLTF. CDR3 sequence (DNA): TGTGCCAGCAGTTTAGATCAGGGAGCCAACGTCCTGACTTTC.

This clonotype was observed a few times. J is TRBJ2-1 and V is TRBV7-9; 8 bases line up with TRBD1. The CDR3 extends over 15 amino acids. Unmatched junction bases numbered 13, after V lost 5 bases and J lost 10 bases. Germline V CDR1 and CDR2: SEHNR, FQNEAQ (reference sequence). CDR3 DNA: TGTGCCAGCAGCCCCGGGACAGGCGTGCCGGAAGAGCAGTTCTTC. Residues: CASSPGTGVPEEQFF.

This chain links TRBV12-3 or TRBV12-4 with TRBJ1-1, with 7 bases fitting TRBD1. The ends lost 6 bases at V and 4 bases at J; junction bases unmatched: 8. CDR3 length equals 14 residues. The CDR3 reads CASRVTGSGTEAFF. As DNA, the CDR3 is TGTGCCAGCAGGGTGACAGGGTCTGGCACTGAAGCTTTCTTT.

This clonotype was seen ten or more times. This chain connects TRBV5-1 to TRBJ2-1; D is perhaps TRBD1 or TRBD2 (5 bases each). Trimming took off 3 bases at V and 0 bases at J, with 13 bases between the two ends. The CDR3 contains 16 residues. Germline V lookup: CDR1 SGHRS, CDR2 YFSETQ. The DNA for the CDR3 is TGCGCCAGCAGCTACTCCGGGACGAGCTCCTACAATGAGCAGTTCTTC. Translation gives CASSYSGTSSYNEQFF.

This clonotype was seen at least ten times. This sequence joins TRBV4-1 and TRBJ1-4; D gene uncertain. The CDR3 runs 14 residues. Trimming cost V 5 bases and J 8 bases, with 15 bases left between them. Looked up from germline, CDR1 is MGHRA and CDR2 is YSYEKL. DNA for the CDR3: TGCGCCAGCAGCTTCCGGGCCTTAGAGGAAAAACTGTTTTTT. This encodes CASSFRALEEKLFF.

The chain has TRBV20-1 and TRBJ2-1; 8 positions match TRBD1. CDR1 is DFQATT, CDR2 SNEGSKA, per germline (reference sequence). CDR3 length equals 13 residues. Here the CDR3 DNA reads TGCAGAGCCTCAGGGGGCTTTTACAATGAGCAGTTCTTC. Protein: CRASGGFYNEQFF.

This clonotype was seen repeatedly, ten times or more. CDR3 nucleotide sequence: TGTGCCAGCAGTACTCAGACTAATCCCAAGCCCTACGAGCAGTACTTC. It specifies CASSTQTNPKPYEQYF. The rearrangement joins TRBV28 to TRBJ2-7; D possibly corresponds to TRBD2 (5 bases). Germline assignment: CDR1 MDHEN and CDR2 SYDVKM. The CDR3 is made up of 16 amino acids. The V end lost 5 bases, the J end lost 2 bases, and 19 bases lay between the germline ends.

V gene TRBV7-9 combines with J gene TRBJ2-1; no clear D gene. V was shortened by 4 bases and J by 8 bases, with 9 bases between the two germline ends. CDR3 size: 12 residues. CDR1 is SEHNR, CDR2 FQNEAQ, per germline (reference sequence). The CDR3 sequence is CASSSNRDEQFF. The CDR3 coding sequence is TGTGCCAGCAGCTCCAATAGGGATGAGCAGTTCTTC.

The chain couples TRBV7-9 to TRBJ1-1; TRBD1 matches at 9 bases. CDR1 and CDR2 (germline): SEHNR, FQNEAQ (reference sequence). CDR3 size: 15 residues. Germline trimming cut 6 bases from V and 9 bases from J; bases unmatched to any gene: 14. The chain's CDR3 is CASSPSVRDRVKAFF. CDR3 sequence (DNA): TGTGCCAGCAGTCCCTCGGTGCGGGACAGGGTTAAAGCTTTCTTT.

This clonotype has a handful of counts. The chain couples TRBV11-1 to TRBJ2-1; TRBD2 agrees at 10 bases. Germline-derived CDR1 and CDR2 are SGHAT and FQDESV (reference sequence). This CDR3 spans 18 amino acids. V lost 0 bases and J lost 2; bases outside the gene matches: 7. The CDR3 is CASSLAELAGQAYNEQFF. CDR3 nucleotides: TGTGCCAGCAGCTTAGCTGAACTAGCGGGACAGGCCTACAATGAGCAGTTCTTC.

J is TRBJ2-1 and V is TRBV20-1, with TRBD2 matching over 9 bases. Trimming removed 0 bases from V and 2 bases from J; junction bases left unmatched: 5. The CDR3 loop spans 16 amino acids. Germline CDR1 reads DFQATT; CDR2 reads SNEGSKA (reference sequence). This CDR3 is CSAREMTSGTYNEQFF. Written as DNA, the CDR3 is TGCAGTGCTAGAGAAATGACTAGCGGTACCTACAATGAGCAGTTCTTC.

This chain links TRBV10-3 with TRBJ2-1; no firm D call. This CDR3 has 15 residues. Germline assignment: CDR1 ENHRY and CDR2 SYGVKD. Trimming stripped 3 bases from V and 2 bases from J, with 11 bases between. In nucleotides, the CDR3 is TGTGCCATCAGTGATCCTGGACCCGCCTACAATGAGCAGTTCTTC. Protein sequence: CAISDPGPAYNEQFF.

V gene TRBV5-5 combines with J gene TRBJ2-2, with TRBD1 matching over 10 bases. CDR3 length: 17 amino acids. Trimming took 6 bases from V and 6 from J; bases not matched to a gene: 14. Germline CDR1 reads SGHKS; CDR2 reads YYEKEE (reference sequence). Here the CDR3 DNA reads TGTGCCAGCATCCTGGGTCGACAGGGGGCGGTGTCCGGGGAGCTGTTTTTT. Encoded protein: CASILGRQGAVSGELFF. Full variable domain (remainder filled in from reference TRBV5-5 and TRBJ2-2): DAGVTQSPTHLIKTRGQQVTLRCSPISGHKSVSWYQQVLGQGPQFIFQYYEKEERGRGNFPDRFSARQFPNYSSELNVNALLLGDSALYLCASILGRQGAVSGELFFGEGSRLTVL.

CDR3 sequence reads: CAIATGRNTEAFF. The CDR3 region has the DNA TGTGCCATCGCGACAGGCCGGAACACTGAAGCTTTCTTT. The chain employs TRBV10-3 and TRBJ1-1; D perhaps matches TRBD1 (6 bases). V shed 8 bases and J shed 1 base, with 11 bases lying between them. The germline gives CDR1 ENHRY, CDR2 SYGVKD. The CDR3 consists of 13 residues.

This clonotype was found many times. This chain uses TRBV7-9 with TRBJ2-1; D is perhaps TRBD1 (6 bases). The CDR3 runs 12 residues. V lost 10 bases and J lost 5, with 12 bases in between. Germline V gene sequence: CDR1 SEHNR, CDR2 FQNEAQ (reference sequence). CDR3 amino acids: CATRQANNEQFF. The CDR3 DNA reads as TGTGCCACCCGACAGGCGAACAATGAGCAGTTCTTC.

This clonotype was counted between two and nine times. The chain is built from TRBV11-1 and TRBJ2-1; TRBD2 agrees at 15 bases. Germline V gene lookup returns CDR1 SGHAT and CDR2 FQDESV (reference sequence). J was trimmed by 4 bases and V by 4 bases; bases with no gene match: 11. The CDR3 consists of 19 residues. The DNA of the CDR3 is TGTGCCAGCAGCTCTACGGACCGTGGGACTAGCGGGAGGTACAATGAGCAGTTCTTC. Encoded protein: CASSSTDRGTSGRYNEQFF.

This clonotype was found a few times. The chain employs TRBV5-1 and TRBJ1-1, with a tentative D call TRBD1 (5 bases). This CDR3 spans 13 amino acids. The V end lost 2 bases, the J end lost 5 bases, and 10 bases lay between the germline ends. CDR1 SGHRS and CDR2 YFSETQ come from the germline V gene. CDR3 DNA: TGCGCCAGCAGCTTCGGGGCGCGGACTGAAGCTTTCTTT. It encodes CASSFGARTEAFF.

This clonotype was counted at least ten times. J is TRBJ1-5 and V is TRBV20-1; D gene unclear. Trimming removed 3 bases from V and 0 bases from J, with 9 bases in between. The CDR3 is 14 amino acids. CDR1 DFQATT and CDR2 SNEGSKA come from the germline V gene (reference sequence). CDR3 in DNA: TGCAGTGCTAGCTTGCCCGATAGCAATCAGCCCCAGCATTTT. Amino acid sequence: CSASLPDSNQPQHF.

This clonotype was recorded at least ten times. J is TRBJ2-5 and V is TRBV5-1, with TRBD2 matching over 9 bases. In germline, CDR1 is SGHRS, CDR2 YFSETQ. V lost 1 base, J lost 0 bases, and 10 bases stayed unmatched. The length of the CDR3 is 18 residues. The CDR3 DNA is TGCGCCAGCAGCTTGAGCGGTTGGCTAGCGGGACACCAAGAGACCCAGTACTTC. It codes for CASSLSGWLAGHQETQYF.

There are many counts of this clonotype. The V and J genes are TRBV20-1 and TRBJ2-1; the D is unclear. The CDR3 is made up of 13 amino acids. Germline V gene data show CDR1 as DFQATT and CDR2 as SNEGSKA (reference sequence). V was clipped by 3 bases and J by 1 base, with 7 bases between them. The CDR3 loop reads CSARPYSYNEQFF. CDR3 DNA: TGCAGTGCTAGGCCTTATTCCTACAATGAGCAGTTCTTC.

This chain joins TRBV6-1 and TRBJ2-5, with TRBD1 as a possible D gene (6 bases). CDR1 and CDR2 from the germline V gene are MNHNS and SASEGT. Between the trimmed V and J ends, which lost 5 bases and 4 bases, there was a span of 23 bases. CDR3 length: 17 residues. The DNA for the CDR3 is TGTGCCAGCAGTAGGAGCATTGGGACAACCGCGGGAGAGACCCAGTACTTC. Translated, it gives CASSRSIGTTAGETQYF.

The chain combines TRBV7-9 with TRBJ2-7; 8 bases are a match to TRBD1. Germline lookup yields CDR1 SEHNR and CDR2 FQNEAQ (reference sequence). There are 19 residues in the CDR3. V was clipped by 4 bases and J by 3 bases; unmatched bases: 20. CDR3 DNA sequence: TGTGCCAGCAGCTACCGTACAGGGGGTCGGGGAATCCGGTTCTACGAGCAGTACTTC. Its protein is CASSYRTGGRGIRFYEQYF.

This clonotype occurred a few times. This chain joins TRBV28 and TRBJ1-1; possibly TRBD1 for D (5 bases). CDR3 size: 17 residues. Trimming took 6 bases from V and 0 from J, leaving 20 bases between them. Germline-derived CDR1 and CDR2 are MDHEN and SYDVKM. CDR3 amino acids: CASSKTDRKTVNTEAFF. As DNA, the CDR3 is TGTGCCAGCAGCAAAACCGACAGAAAAACGGTGAACACTGAAGCTTTCTTT.

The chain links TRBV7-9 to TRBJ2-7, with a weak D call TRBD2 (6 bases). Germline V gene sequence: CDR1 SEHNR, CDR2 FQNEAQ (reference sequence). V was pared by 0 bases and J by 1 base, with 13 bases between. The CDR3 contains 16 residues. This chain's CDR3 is CASSLATGVKSYEQYF. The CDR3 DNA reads TGTGCCAGCAGCTTAGCGACGGGAGTCAAATCCTACGAGCAGTACTTC.